These T cell receptor beta chains were read from a single sample in a study of CD8 T cells in Susac syndrome. TCRdb used MiXCR to reprocess the immunoSEQ multiplex PCR reads, holding one entry per CDR3 protein. The sample lists around 140,000 distinct CDR3 sequences; around 96% were seen once. The sequenced sample consisted of CD4+ T cells from PBMCs. These TCRs come from a human donor with multiple sclerosis. CDR3s include the opening cysteine and the closing phenylalanine or tryptophan. The D gene is left open where the match is weak.

13,.,TRBV24-1,TRBJ1-5,CATARGSNQPQHF,TGTGCCACTGCTCGGGGGAGCAATCAGCCCCAGCATTTT
15,.,TRBV19,TRBJ2-6,CASSIGGAGANVLTF,TGTGCCAGTAGTATAGGTGGGGCAGGGGCCAACGTCCTGACTTTC
14,.,TRBV5-1,TRBJ2-7,CASSSRRGTYEQYF,TGCGCCAGCAGCTCGCGACGGGGTACCTACGAGCAGTACTTC
15,.,TRBV27,TRBJ2-3,CASSYTGREIDTQYF,TGTGCCAGCAGTTACACGGGCAGGGAGATAGATACGCAGTATTTT
16,TRBD1,TRBV12-3/TRBV12-4,TRBJ2-7,CASSPRWTGAPYEQYF,TGTGCCAGCAGTCCGAGATGGACAGGGGCGCCCTACGAGCAGTACTTC
14,.,TRBV27,TRBJ2-3,CASSSGVRVRGQYF,TGTGCCAGCAGTTCTGGGGTCCGCGTTAGGGGGCAGTATTTT
15,TRBD2,TRBV2,TRBJ2-1,CASSAAGVDMHEQFF,TGTGCCAGCAGTGCGGCGGGAGTCGACATGCATGAGCAGTTCTTC
15,.,TRBV4-1,TRBJ1-5,CASGLFRDSNQPQHF,TGCGCCAGCGGTCTTTTCCGGGACAGCAATCAGCCCCAGCATTTT
16,TRBD2,TRBV7-3,TRBJ2-1,CASSSRTSGSRDEQFF,TGTGCCAGCAGCTCCAGGACTAGCGGGAGTAGGGATGAGCAGTTCTTC
16,.,TRBV28,TRBJ1-3,CASSSTGRGSGNTIYF,TGTGCCAGCAGTAGTACAGGCCGAGGGTCTGGAAACACCATATATTTT
14,.,TRBV11-2,TRBJ2-4,CASSLGRTDSIQYF,TGTGCCAGCAGCTTAGGCCGGACAGATAGCATTCAGTACTTC
15,.,TRBV10-2,TRBJ2-7,CASSELGRSSYEQYF,TGCGCCAGCAGCGAGCTAGGACGAAGCTCCTACGAGCAGTACTTC
14,.,TRBV15,TRBJ2-7,CATSRDFSFWEQYF,TGTGCCACCAGCAGAGATTTTAGTTTTTGGGAGCAGTACTTC
14,.,TRBV6-5,TRBJ1-4,CASSYGGLGEKLFF,TGTGCCAGCAGTTACGGAGGGCTGGGTGAGAAACTGTTTTTT
16,TRBD2,TRBV6-1,TRBJ2-1,CASSRLAGGVKNEQFF,TGTGCCAGCAGTAGACTAGCGGGGGGGGTGAAAAATGAGCAGTTCTTC
14,.,TRBV20-1,TRBJ2-1,CSARYSGGYNEQFF,TGCAGTGCTAGATATTCTGGCGGATACAATGAGCAGTTCTTC
12,.,TRBV29-1,TRBJ1-2,CSGRANDYGYTF,TGCAGCGGGCGGGCCAATGACTATGGCTACACCTTC
14,.,TRBV9,TRBJ2-7,CASSAGSSSYEQYF,TGTGCCAGCAGCGCGGGGAGTAGCTCCTACGAGCAGTACTTC
15,.,TRBV4-1,TRBJ2-1,CASSQTTPGISEQFF,TGCGCCAGCAGCCAAACGACCCCTGGGATTTCTGAGCAGTTCTTC
16,TRBD1,TRBV2,TRBJ2-1,CASTLGGRGRDNEQFF,TGTGCCAGCACCCTGGGGGGCAGGGGGCGCGATAATGAGCAGTTCTTC